This T cell receptor (beta chain) was obtained from a study of T-cell reconstitution after alpha-beta-depleted transplantation in children. Findings and caveats of the study: There were some patients whose high TCRbeta diversity at day 60 came from surviving recipient T cells and thymic progenitors. It was newly produced T cells that mostly accounted for T-cell counts and diversity one year after transplant. Alpha-beta T cells about two months after transplant reportedly derived from several hundred expanded graft clones.

The J segment lost 3 bases and the V segment lost 6 bases, leaving 8 bases of the junction unmatched. CDR3 length: 14 residues. Germline assignment: CDR1 DFQATT and CDR2 SNEGSKA (reference sequence). Molecular barcoding with unique molecular identifiers was used for the TCRbeta library. TCRdb redid the calling of the PCR reads with MiXCR, one entry per CDR3 protein. The table lists about 600,000 distinct CDR3 sequences, about 23% of them singletons. On this clonotype: Its specificity is unknown.

This specimen consisted of PBMCs, mostly from graft donor cells, obtained 360 days after TCRalphabeta/CD19-depleted stem cell transplant. This chain links TRBV20-1 with TRBJ1-2; TRBD1 aligns across 9 bases. The receptor comes from a boy younger than two who had a stem cell transplant for acute myeloid leukemia, so the T cells may come from the graft donor. CDR3 sequence reads: CSAGTGQVDYGYTF. CDR3 coding DNA: TGCAGTGCCGGGACAGGGCAGGTGGACTATGGCTACACCTTC.